A single sample is the source of the 5 T cell receptor beta chains below, sequenced in a study of T cell responses to AZD1222 COVID-19 vaccine. The protocol was immunoSEQ multiplex PCR, while the TCRdb copy is restricted to in-frame clones and leaves out a portion. The table includes about 140,000 clones, about 90% detected once. The material was peripheral blood, obtained on day 0 of AZD1222 vaccination. The receptors stem from an adult in good health.

This clone was seen a single time. The rearrangement uses TRBV9 and TRBJ2-7; possibly TRBD2 for D (6 bases). CDR1 is SGDLS and CDR2 is YYNGEE in the germline V gene. The CDR3 covers 14 residues. V was clipped by 4 bases and J by 2 bases, with 13 bases between them. The CDR3 is CASSPSGPAYEQYF. In DNA form, the CDR3 reads TGTGCCAGCAGCCCGAGCGGGCCTGCCTACGAGCAGTACTTC.

The chain is built from TRBV6-2 or TRBV6-3 and TRBJ2-1; D may be TRBD2 (6 bases). This CDR3 is built from 15 residues. With 4 bases removed from V and 6 bases from J, the gap between germline ends came to 16 bases. Per germline, CDR1 MNHEY and CDR2 SVGEGT. The CDR3 DNA reads as TGTGCCAGCAGTTCCAGGCTAGCGTGGGTCAATGAGCAGTTCTTC. Protein: CASSSRLAWVNEQFF.

In this sample, this clone turned up a few times. The chain couples TRBV19 to TRBJ1-5; tentatively, D is TRBD1 (6 bases). CDR1 is LNHDA, CDR2 SQIVND, per germline (reference sequence). The CDR3 has 16 residues. The ends were cut back, 1 base at V and 3 bases at J, with 13 bases in the middle. CDR3 protein: CASSIVAGEFNQPQHF. In nucleotides, the CDR3 is TGTGCCAGTAGTATAGTGGCAGGGGAGTTCAATCAGCCCCAGCATTTT. Full variable domain (remainder filled in from reference TRBV19 and TRBJ1-5): DGGITQSPKYLFRKEGQNVTLSCEQNLNHDAMYWYRQDPGQGLRLIYYSQIVNDFQKGDIAEGYSVSREKKESFPLTVTSAQKNPTAFYLCASSIVAGEFNQPQHFGDGTRLSIL.

This clone has just one count. The chain has TRBV11-2 and TRBJ2-1, with TRBD2 identical over 13 bases. J was trimmed by 7 bases and V by 5 bases; bases with no gene match: 11. CDR3 length: 17 amino acids. Germline V gives CDR1 SGHAT, CDR2 FQNNGV. The CDR3 sequence is CASSQTLTSGRENEQFF. CDR3 nucleotides: TGTGCCAGCAGCCAAACCCTTACTAGCGGGAGGGAGAATGAGCAGTTCTTC.

The chain links TRBV4-2 to TRBJ1-2; D ambiguous. Germline CDR1 is LGHNA and CDR2 is YNFKEQ. V was clipped by 0 bases and J by 0 bases, with 8 bases between them. The CDR3 covers 15 residues. Here the CDR3 DNA reads TGTGCCAGCAGCCAAGATCAGGTAGCTAACTATGGCTACACCTTC. It is translated as CASSQDQVANYGYTF.